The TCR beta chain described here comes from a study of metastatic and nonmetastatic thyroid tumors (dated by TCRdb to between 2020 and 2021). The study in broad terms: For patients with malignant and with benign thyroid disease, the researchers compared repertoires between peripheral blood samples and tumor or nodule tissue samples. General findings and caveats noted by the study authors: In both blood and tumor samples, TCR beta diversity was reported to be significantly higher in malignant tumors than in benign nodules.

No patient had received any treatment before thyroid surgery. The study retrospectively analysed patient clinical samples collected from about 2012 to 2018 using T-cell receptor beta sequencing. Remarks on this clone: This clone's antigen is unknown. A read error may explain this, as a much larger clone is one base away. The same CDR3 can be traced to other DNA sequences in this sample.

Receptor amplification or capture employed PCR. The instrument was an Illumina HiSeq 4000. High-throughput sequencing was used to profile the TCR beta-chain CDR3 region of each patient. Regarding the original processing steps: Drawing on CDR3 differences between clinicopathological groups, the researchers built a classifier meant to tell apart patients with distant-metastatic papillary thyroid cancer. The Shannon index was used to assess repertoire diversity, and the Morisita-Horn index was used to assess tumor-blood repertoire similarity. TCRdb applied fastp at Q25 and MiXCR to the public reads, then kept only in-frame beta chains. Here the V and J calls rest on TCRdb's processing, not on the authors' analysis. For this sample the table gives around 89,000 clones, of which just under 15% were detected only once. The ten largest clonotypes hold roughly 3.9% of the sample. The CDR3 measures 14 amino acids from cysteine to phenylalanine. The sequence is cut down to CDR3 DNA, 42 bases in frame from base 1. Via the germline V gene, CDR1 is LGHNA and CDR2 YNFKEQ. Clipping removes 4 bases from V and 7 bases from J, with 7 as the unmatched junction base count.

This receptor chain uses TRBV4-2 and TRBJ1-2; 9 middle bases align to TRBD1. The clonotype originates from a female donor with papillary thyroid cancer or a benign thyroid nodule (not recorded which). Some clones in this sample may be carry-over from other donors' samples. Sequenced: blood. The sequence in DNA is TGTGCCAGCAGCCCGGGACAGGGTTCATTTGGCTACACCTTC. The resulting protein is CASSPGQGSFGYTF.